A single sample is the source of the 12 T cell receptor beta chains below, sequenced in a study of blood T cell repertoires in COVID-19. Data came from immunoSEQ multiplex PCR; TCRdb stores just in-frame clones and leaves some out. The sample holds more than 100,000 clones, around 89% seen once. Sample: peripheral blood. All receptors derive from a man aged 45-65 years with active or convalescent COVID-19.

This rearrangement joins TRBV11-2 to TRBJ2-7, with D tentatively TRBD2 (7 bases). The CDR3 runs 15 residues. Germline CDR1 SGHAT, CDR2 FQNNGV. Trimming took off 5 bases at V and 1 base at J, with 15 bases between the two ends. Written as DNA, the CDR3 is TGTGCCAGCAGCCATGGGGGGGCGGTATCCTACGAGCAGTACTTC. It encodes CASSHGGAVSYEQYF.

The CDR3 DNA is TGTGCCACCAGTGTAGAGGCCCAAGAGACCCAGTACTTC. It is translated as CATSVEAQETQYF. The chain uses TRBV24-1 and TRBJ2-5; D is unclear. Trimming left V 5 bases short and J 1 base short, with 7 bases between. Germline CDR1 KGHDR, CDR2 SFDVKD. This CDR3 has 13 residues.

The chain is built from TRBV5-1 and TRBJ2-5, with 8 bases that match TRBD2. CDR1 and CDR2 from the germline V gene are SGHRS and YFSETQ. V gave up 3 bases and J gave up 4 bases; unmatched junction bases: 14. CDR3 length: 17 residues. This chain's CDR3 is CASSWTPASGSRETQYF. CDR3 sequence (DNA): TGCGCCAGCAGCTGGACCCCGGCAAGCGGGAGTAGAGAGACCCAGTACTTC.

This chain links TRBV4-3 with TRBJ1-2; TRBD1 might be the D (6 bases). This CDR3 has 12 residues. V lost 3 bases and J lost 6, with 8 bases in between. The germline V gene encodes CDR1 LGHNA and CDR2 YSLEER. Here the CDR3 reads CASSQGANGYTF. As DNA, the CDR3 is TGCGCCAGCAGCCAGGGGGCGAATGGCTACACCTTC.

The chain uses TRBV7-9 and TRBJ2-7; possible D gene TRBD2, 6 bases. Trimming cost V 2 bases and J 2 bases, with 13 bases left between them. Germline CDR1 and CDR2: SEHNR and FQNEAQ (reference sequence). The CDR3 loop spans 15 amino acids. The CDR3 sequence: CASSLPGTAPYEQYF. CDR3 coding DNA: TGTGCCAGCAGCTTACCAGGGACTGCCCCCTACGAGCAGTACTTC.

The chain couples TRBV4-1 to TRBJ2-1, with D perhaps TRBD2 (6 bases). CDR3 size: 12 residues. The V end lost 1 base, the J end lost 10 bases, and 8 bases lay between the germline ends. Per germline, CDR1 MGHRA and CDR2 YSYEKL. CDR3 nucleotides: TGCGCCAGCAGCCAAGGCGGGATCGAGCAGTTCTTC. Amino acids: CASSQGGIEQFF.

V and J are TRBV30 and TRBJ2-2, with TRBD2 identical over 8 bases. J gave up 7 bases and V 2 bases, and 3 bases lay outside the gene matches. The CDR3 is 13 amino acids. Germline V gene sequence: CDR1 GTSNPN, CDR2 SVGIG (reference sequence). CDR3 sequence reads: CAWSRLAGGELFF. In DNA form, the CDR3 reads TGTGCCTGGAGTCGGCTAGCGGGCGGGGAGCTGTTTTTT.

The rearrangement links TRBV19 to TRBJ1-5; 11 nucleotides match TRBD1. This CDR3 has 18 amino acids. Germline V lookup: CDR1 LNHDA, CDR2 SQIVND (reference sequence). Germline trimming cut 6 bases from V and 2 bases from J; bases unmatched to any gene: 12. DNA for the CDR3: TGTGCCAGTAGCGCGGTCGGGACAGGGGGAGTAGGCAATCAGCCCCAGCATTTT. Translating gives CASSAVGTGGVGNQPQHF.

A note on this clone: Germline is not matched at one junction end, which may reflect a read error. The chain uses TRBV10-3 and TRBJ2-1, with 8 bases lining up with TRBD2. CDR1 ENHRY and CDR2 SYGVKD come from the germline V gene. There are 12 residues in the CDR3. The CDR3, as DNA: TGTGCCAGCAGTATAGCGGGAAGTGAGCAGTTCTTC. Translation gives CASSIAGSEQFF.

The chain recombines TRBV27 with TRBJ2-7; no firm D call. V lost 0 bases and J lost 2, with 14 bases in between. CDR1 and CDR2 from the germline V gene are MNHEY and SMNVEV (reference sequence). The CDR3 has 16 amino acids. CDR3 amino acids: CASSLSFIGGTYEQYF. The CDR3 nucleotides read TGTGCCAGCAGTTTATCCTTTATCGGCGGAACCTACGAGCAGTACTTC.

This clone was detected once. The chain is built from TRBV28 and TRBJ2-5; tentative D call: TRBD2 (7 bases). V was shortened by 5 bases and J by 5 bases, with 18 bases between the two germline ends. CDR3 length: 15 residues. Per germline, CDR1 MDHEN and CDR2 SYDVKM. DNA of the CDR3: TGTGCCAGCAGTGGGGTGATCAAGGGGGGGGAGACCCAGTACTTC. Residues: CASSGVIKGGETQYF.

The rearrangement uses TRBV10-3 and TRBJ2-3, with 7 bases lining up with TRBD1. CDR3 length equals 14 residues. Germline assignment: CDR1 ENHRY and CDR2 SYGVKD. The V gene end was trimmed by 10 bases and the J gene end by 2 bases; junction bases not matched to a gene: 9. The CDR3 reads CATLDRTVTDTQYF. Here the CDR3 DNA reads TGTGCCACCCTGGACAGGACAGTCACAGATACGCAGTATTTT.